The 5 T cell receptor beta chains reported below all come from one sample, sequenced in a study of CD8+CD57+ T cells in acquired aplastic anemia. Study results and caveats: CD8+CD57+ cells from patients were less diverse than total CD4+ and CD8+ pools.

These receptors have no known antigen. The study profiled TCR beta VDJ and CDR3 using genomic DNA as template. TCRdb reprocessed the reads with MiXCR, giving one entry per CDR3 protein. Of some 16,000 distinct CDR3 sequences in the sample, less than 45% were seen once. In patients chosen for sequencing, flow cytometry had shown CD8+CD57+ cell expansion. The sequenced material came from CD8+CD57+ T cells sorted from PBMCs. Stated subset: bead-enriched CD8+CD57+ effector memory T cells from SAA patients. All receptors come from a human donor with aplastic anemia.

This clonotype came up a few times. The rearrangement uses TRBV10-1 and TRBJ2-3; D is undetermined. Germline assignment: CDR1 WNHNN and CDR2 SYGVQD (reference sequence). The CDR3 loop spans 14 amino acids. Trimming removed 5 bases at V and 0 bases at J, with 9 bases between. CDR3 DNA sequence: TGCGCCAGCAGTCCTGGTGGGAGCACAGATACGCAGTATTTT. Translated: CASSPGGSTDTQYF.

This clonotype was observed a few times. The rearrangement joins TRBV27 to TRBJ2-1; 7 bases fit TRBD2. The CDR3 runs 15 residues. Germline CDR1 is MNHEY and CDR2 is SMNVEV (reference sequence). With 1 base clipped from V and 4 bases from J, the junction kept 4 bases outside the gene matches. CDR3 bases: TGTGCCAGCAGTTTATTGGGGGGGGGGTACAATGAGCAGTTCTTC. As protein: CASSLLGGGYNEQFF.

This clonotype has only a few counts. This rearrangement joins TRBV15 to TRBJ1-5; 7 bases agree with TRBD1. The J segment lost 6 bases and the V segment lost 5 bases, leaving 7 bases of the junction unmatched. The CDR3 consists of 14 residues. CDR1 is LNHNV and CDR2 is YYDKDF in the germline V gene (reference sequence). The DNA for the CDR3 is TGTGCCACCAGCCATGACAGGGCCGGTCAGCCCCAGCATTTT. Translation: CATSHDRAGQPQHF.

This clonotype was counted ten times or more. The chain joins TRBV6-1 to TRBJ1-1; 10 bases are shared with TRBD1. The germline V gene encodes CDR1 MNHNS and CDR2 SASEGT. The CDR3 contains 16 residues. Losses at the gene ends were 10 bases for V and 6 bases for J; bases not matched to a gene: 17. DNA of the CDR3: TGTGCCACCTCGTGGACAGGGGGTCTTCAGTTTCCTGAAGCTTTCTTT. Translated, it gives CATSWTGGLQFPEAFF.

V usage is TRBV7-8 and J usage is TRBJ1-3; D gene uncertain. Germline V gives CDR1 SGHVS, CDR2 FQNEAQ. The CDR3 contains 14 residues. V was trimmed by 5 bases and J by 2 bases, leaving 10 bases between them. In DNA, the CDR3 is TGTGCCAGCAGCCAAGCTAGGGCTGGAAACACCATATATTTT. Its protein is CASSQARAGNTIYF.